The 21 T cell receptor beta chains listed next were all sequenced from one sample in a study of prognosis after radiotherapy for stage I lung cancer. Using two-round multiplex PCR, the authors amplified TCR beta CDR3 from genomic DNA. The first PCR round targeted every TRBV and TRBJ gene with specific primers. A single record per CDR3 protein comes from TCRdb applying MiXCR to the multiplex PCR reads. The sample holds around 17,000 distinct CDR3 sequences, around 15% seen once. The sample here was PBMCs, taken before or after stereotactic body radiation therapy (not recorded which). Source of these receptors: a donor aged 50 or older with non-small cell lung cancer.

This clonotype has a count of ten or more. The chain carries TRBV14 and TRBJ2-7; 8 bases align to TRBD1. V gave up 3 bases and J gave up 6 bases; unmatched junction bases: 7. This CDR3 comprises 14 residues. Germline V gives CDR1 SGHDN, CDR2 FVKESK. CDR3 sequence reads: CASSHRGQGVEQYF. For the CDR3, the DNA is TGTGCCAGCAGCCATCGAGGACAGGGTGTCGAGCAGTACTTC.

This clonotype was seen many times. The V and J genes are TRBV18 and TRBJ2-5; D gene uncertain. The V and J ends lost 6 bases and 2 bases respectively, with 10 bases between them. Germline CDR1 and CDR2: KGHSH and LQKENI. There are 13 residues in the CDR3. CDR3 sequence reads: CASSVLSQETQYF. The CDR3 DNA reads TGTGCCAGCTCCGTACTTAGTCAAGAGACCCAGTACTTC.

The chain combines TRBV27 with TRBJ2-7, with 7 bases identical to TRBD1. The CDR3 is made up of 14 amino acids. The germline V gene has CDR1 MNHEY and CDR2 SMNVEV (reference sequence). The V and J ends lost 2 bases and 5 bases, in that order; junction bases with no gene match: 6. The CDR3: CASSLGQARDEQYF. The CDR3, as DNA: TGTGCCAGCAGTTTAGGACAGGCTCGCGACGAGCAGTACTTC.

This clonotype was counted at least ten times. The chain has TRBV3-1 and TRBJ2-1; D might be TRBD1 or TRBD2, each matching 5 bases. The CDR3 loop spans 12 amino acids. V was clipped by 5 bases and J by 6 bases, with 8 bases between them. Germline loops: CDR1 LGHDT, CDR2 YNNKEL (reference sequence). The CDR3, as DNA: TGTGCCAGCAGCATGAGGGGCAATGAGCAGTTCTTC. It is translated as CASSMRGNEQFF.

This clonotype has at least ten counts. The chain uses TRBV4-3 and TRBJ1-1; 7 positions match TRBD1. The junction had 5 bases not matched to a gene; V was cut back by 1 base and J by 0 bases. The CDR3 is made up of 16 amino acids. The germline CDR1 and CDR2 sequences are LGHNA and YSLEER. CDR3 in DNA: TGCGCCAGCAGCCAAGCATGGGGGACAGTGAACACTGAAGCTTTCTTT. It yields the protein CASSQAWGTVNTEAFF.

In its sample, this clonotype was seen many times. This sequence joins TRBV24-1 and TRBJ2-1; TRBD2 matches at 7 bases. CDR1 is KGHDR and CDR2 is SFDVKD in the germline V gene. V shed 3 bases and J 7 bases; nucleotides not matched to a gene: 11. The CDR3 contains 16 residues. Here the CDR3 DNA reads TGTGCCACCAGTGATGTTACTAGCGCCACCACGAATGAGCAGTTCTTC. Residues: CATSDVTSATTNEQFF.

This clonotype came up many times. This chain's CDR3 is CSASRAPSQPQHF. CDR3 DNA: TGCAGTGCTAGCCGGGCGCCATCCCAGCCCCAGCATTTT. This sequence joins TRBV20-1 and TRBJ1-5; D gene uncertain. From germline, CDR1 is DFQATT and CDR2 SNEGSKA (reference sequence). V was cut by 3 bases and J by 7 bases, with 13 bases left in between. The CDR3 is 13 amino acids.

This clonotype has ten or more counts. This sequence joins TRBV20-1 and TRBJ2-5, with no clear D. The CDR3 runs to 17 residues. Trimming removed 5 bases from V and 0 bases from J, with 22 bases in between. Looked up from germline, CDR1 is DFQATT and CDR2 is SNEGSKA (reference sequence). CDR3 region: CSAYRASHWKYQETQYF. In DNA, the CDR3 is TGCAGTGCTTACCGGGCCAGCCACTGGAAGTACCAAGAGACCCAGTACTTC.

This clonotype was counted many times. The CDR3 DNA reads as TGTGCCAGCAGCATGAGGGGGTCAATGGAAGGGGATACGCAGTATTTT. Amino acids: CASSMRGSMEGDTQYF. The V call is TRBV7-2, the J call TRBJ2-3; a possible D gene is TRBD1 (6 bases). Germline assignment: CDR1 SGHTA and CDR2 FQGNSA. This CDR3 has 16 amino acids. V lost 5 bases to trimming and J lost 6 bases, with 21 bases between them.

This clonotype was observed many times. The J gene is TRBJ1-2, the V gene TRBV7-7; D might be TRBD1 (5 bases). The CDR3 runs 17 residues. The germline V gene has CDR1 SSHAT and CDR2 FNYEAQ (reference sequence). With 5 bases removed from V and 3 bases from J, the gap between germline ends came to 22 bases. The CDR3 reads CASSRRVPGKGDYGYTF. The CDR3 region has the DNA TGTGCCAGCAGCCGCAGGGTTCCAGGGAAGGGTGACTATGGCTACACCTTC.

CDR3 residues: CASRSPRDRGSYEQYF. The CDR3 DNA reads TGTGCCAGCAGGTCCCCCCGGGACAGGGGGTCGTACGAGCAGTACTTC. The rearrangement uses TRBV28 and TRBJ2-7; 11 bases are shared with TRBD1. Unmatched junction bases numbered 11, after V lost 6 bases and J lost 4 bases. CDR3 length: 16 residues. CDR1 is MDHEN, CDR2 SYDVKM, per germline.

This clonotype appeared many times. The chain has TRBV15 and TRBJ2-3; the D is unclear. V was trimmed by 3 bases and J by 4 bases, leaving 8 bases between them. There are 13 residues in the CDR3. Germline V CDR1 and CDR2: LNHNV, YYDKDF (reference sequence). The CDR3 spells CATSRARADTQYF. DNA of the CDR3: TGTGCCACCAGCAGGGCCCGCGCAGATACGCAGTATTTT.

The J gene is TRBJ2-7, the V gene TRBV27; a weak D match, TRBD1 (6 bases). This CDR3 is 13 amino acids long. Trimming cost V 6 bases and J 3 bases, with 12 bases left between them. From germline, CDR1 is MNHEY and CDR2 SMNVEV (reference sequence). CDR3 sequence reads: CASSGQMSYEQYF. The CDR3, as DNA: TGTGCCAGCAGCGGACAGATGAGCTACGAGCAGTACTTC.

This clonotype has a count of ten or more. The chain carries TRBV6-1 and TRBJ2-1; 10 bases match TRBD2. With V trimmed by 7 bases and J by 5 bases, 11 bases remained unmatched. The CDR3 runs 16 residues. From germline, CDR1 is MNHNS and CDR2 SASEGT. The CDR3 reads CASKSGSGGAHNEQFF. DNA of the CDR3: TGTGCCAGCAAAAGCGGGAGCGGGGGGGCCCACAATGAGCAGTTCTTC.

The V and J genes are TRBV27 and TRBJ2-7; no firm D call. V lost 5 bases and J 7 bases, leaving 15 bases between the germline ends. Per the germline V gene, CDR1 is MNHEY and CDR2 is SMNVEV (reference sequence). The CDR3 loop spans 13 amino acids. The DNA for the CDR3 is TGTGCCAGCAGTCCCTCTATCTACAATGAGCAGTACGTC. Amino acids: CASSPSIYNEQYV.

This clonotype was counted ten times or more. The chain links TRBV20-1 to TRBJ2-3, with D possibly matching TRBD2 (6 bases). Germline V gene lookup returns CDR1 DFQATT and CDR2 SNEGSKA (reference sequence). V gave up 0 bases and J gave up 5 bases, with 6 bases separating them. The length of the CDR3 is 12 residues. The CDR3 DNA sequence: TGCAGTGCTAGAGAAGCGGGAGATACGCAGTATTTT. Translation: CSAREAGDTQYF.

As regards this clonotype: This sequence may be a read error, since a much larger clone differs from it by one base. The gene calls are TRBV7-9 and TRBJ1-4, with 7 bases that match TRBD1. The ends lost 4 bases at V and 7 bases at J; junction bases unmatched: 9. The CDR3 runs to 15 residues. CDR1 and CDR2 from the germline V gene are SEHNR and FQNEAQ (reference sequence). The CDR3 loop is CASSSAGTASEKLFF. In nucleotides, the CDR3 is TGTGCCAGCAGCTCCGCCGGGACAGCTAGTGAAAAACTGTTTTTT.

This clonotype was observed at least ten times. The CDR3 nucleotides read TGTGCCAGTAGTATAATTTACTCTAACTATGGCTACACCTTC. It specifies CASSIIYSNYGYTF. The chain uses TRBV19 and TRBJ1-2; D not resolved. Germline V gene sequence: CDR1 LNHDA, CDR2 SQIVND (reference sequence). This CDR3 region has 14 residues. Trimming removed 2 bases at V and 0 bases at J, with 7 bases between.

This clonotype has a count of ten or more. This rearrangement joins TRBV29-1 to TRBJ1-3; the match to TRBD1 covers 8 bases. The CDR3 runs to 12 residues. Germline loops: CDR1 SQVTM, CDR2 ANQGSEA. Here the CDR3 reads CRAQGAGNTIYF. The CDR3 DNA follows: TGCAGAGCACAGGGGGCTGGAAACACCATATATTTT.

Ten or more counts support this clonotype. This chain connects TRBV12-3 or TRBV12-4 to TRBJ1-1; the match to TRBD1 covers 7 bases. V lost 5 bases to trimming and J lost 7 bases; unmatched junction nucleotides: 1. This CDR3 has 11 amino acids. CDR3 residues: CASSDRVEAFF. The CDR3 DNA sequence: TGTGCCAGCAGTGACAGGGTTGAAGCTTTCTTT.

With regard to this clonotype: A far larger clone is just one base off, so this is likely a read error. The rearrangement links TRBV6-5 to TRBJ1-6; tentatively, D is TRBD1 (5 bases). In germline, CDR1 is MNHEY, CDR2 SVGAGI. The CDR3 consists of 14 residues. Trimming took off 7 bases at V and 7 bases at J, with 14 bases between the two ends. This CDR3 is CASTLGQLNSPLHF. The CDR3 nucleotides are TGTGCCAGCACGCTGGGGCAACTCAATTCACCCCTCCACTTT.